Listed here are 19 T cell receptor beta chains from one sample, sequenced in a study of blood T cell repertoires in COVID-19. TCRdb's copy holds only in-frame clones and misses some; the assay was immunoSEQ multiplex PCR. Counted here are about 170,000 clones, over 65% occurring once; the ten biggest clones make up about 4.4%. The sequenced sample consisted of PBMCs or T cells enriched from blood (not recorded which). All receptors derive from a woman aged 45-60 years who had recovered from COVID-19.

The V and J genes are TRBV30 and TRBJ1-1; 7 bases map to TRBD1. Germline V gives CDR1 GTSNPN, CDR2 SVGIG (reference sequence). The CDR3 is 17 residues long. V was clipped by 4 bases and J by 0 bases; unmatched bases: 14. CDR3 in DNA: TGTGCCTGGAACCCCGACAGGGTGGGGACATTGAACACTGAAGCTTTCTTT. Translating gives CAWNPDRVGTLNTEAFF.

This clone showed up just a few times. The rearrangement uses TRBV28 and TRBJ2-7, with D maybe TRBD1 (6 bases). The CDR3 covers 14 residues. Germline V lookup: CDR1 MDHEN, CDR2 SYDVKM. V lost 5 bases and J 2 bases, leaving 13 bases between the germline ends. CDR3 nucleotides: TGTGCCAGCAGTCCAGGGGACGGACCCTACGAGCAGTACGTC. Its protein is CASSPGDGPYEQYV.

The CDR3 loop reads CASSRDRGGYTF. CDR3 sequence (DNA): TGTGCCAGCAGTCGGGACAGGGGAGGCTACACCTTC. The chain uses TRBV7-2 and TRBJ1-2; TRBD1 aligns across 10 bases. V lost 6 bases, J lost 8 bases, and 3 bases stayed unmatched. There are 12 residues in the CDR3. CDR1 and CDR2 from the germline V gene are SGHTA and FQGNSA.

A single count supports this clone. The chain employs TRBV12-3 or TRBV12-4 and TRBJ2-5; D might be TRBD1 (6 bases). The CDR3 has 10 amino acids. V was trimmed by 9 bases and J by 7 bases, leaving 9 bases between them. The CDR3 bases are TGTGCCAGGCAAGGGGGGACCCAGTACTTC. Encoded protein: CARQGGTQYF.

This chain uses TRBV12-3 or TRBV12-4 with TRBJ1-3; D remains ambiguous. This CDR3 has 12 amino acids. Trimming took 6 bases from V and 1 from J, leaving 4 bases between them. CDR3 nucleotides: TGTGCCAGCAGGCGATCTGGAAACACCATATATTTT. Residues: CASRRSGNTIYF.

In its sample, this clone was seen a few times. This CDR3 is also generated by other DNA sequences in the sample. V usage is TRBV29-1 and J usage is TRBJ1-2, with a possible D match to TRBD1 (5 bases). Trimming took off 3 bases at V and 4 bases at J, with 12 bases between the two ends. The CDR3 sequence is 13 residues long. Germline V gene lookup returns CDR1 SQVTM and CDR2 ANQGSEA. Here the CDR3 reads CSVDPQGPYGYTF. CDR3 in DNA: TGCAGCGTTGATCCGCAGGGCCCCTATGGCTACACCTTC.

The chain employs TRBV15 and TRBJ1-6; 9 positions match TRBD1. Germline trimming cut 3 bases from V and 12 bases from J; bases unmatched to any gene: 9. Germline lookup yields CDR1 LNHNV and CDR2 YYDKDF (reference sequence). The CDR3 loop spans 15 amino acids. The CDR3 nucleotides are TGTGCCACCAGCAGTGGACAGGGGAGAATTGGACCCCTCCACTTT. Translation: CATSSGQGRIGPLHF.

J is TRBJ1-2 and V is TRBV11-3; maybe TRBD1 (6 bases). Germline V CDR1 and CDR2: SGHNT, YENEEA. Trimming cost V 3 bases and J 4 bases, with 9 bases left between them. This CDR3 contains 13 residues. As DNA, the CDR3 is TGTGCCAGCAGCTTGGCCAGGGGCTATGGCTACACCTTC. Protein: CASSLARGYGYTF.

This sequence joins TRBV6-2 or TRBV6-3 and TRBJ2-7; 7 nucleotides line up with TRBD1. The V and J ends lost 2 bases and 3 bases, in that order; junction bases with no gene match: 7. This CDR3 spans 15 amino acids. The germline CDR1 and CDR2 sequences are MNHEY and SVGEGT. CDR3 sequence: CASSYRGRSIYEQYV. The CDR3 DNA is TGTGCCAGCAGTTACAGGGGGCGATCCATCTACGAGCAGTACGTC.

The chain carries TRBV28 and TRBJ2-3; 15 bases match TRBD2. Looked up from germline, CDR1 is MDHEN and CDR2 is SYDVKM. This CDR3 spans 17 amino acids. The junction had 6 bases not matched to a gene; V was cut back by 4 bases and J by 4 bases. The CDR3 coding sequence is TGTGCCAGCAGTTCAGGACTAGCGGGGGGGAGTGCAGATACGCAGTATTTT. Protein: CASSSGLAGGSADTQYF.

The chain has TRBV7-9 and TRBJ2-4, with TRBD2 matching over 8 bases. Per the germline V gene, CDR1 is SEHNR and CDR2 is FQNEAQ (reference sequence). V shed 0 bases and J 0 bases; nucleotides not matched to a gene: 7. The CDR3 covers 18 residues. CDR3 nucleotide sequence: TGTGCCAGCAGCTTAGCGGCTAGCGGGCTACTAGCCAAAAACATTCAGTACTTC. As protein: CASSLAASGLLAKNIQYF.

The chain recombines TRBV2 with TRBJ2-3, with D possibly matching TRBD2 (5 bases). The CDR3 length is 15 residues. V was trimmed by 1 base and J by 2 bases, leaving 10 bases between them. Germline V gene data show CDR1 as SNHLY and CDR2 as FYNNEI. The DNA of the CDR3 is TGTGCCAGCAGTGAAGGGCTAGCCTTCACAGATACGCAGTATTTT. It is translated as CASSEGLAFTDTQYF. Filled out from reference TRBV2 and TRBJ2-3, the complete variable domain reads EPEVTQTPSHQVTQMGQEVILRCVPISNHLYFYWYRQILGQKVEFLVSFYNNEISEKSEIFDDQFSVERPDGSNFTLKIRSTKLEDSAMYFCASSEGLAFTDTQYFGPGTRLTVL.

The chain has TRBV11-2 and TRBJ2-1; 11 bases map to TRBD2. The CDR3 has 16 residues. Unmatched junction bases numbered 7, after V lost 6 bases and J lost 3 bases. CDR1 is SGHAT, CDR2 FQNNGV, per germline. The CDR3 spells CASRRLAGNIYNEQFF. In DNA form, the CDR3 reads TGTGCCAGCAGACGACTAGCGGGGAACATCTACAATGAGCAGTTCTTC.

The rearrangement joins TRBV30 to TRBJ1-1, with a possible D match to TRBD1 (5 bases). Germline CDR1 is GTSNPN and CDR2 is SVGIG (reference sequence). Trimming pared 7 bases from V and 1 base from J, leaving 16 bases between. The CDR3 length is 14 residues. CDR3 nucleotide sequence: TGTGCCTCCCACCCGGGACTTTGGAACACTGAAGCTTTCTTT. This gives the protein CASHPGLWNTEAFF.

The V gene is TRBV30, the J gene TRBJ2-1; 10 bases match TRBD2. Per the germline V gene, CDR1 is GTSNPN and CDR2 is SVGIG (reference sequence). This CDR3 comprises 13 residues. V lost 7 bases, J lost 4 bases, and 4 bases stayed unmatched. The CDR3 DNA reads TGTGCCTTGGTAGCGGGAGGTTACAATGAGCAGTTCTTC. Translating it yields CALVAGGYNEQFF.

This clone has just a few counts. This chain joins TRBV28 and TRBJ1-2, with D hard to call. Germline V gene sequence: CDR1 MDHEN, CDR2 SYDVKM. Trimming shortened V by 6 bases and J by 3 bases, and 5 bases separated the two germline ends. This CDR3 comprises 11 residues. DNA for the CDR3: TGTGCCAGCAGCCGGGACTATGGCTACACCTTC. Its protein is CASSRDYGYTF.

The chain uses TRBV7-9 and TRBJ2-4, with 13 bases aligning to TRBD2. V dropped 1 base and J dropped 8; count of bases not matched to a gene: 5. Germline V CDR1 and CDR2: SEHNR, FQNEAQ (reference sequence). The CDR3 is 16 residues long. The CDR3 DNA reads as TGTGCCAGCAGCTTAGGGACTAGCGGGAGAGGTGACATTCAGTACTTC. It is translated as CASSLGTSGRGDIQYF. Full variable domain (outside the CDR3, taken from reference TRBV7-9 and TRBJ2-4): DTGVSQNPRHKITKRGQNVTFRCDPISEHNRLYWYRQTLGQGPEFLTYFQNEAQLEKSRLLSDRFSAERPKGSFSTLEIQRTEQGDSAMYLCASSLGTSGRGDIQYFGAGTRLSVL.

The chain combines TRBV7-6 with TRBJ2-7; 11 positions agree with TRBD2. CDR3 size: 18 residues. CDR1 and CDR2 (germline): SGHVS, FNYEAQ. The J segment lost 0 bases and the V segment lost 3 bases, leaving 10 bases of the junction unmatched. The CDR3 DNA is TGTGCCAGCAGCTTGCTAGCGGGAGGTTCTCCCGACTCCTACGAGCAGTACGTC. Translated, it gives CASSLLAGGSPDSYEQYV.

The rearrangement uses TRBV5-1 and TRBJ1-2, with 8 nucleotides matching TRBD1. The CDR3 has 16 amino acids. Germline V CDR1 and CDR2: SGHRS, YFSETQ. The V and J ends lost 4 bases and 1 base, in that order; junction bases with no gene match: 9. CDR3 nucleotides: TGCGCCAGCAGCGACGGACAGGGCCTAATTAACTATGGCTACACCTTC. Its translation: CASSDGQGLINYGYTF.